This passage covers 29 T cell receptor beta chains from one sample sequenced in a study of shared clonotypes between healthy human individuals. Selected positively for CCR7 and CD45RO-negative, naive CD8 cells excluded terminally differentiated effector memory CD45RA+ cells. Clones were read by immunoSEQ multiplex PCR, and TCRdb kept only the in-frame ones, dropping some. The table shows around 2,100,000 clones, with roughly 95% occurring only once. The sample comprised naive CD8+ T cells sorted from blood. The source of these receptors is a man between 18 and 35 years old in good health.

The chain couples TRBV10-3 to TRBJ1-4; D unclear. The CDR3 has 14 amino acids. Germline CDR1 and CDR2: ENHRY and SYGVKD. The V gene lost 7 bases and the J gene lost 0 bases, with 9 bases spanning the gap. Here the CDR3 DNA reads TGTGCCATCAAGCAGGAGGCAACTAATGAAAAACTGTTTTTT. This encodes CAIKQEATNEKLFF.

Here the CDR3 DNA reads TGTGCCAGCGGGGGACAGGGGTGGGACACCATATATTTT. This codes for CASGGQGWDTIYF. The gene calls are TRBV28 and TRBJ1-3; TRBD1 matches 10 bases. The V gene end was trimmed by 8 bases and the J gene end by 8 bases; junction bases not matched to a gene: 6. The CDR3 spans 13 residues. Germline values: CDR1 MDHEN, CDR2 SYDVKM.

The chain employs TRBV29-1 and TRBJ2-7, with 11 bases fitting TRBD2. Losses at the gene ends were 6 bases for V and 6 bases for J; bases not matched to a gene: 10. Germline V gene sequence: CDR1 SQVTM, CDR2 ANQGSEA. The CDR3 consists of 14 residues. The CDR3 coding sequence is TGCAGCGTCCTCCGACTAGCGGGGACCCTCGAGCAGTACTTC. Residues: CSVLRLAGTLEQYF.

V and J are TRBV5-6 and TRBJ1-4; TRBD1 might be the D (5 bases). V was pared by 3 bases and J by 5 bases, with 11 bases between. CDR3 length equals 14 residues. The germline V gene has CDR1 SGHDT and CDR2 YYEEEE. The CDR3, as DNA: TGTGCCAGCAGCTACGGACATCAGAATGAAAAACTGTTTTTT. This translates into CASSYGHQNEKLFF.

This chain connects TRBV28 to TRBJ1-6, with D maybe TRBD1 (6 bases). CDR1 MDHEN and CDR2 SYDVKM come from the germline V gene. The CDR3 is 16 amino acids. V lost 5 bases to trimming and J lost 8 bases, with 19 bases between them. In nucleotides, the CDR3 is TGTGCCAGCAGTCCTCCATACTGGGGGCGAGATTCACCCCTCCACTTT. This gives the protein CASSPPYWGRDSPLHF.

The rearrangement joins TRBV9 to TRBJ1-2; D unresolved. Germline lookup yields CDR1 SGDLS and CDR2 YYNGEE. This CDR3 is 13 amino acids long. The germline V and J ends were trimmed by 4 bases and 7 bases, with 14 bases remaining between them. In DNA form, the CDR3 reads TGTGCCAGCAGCCCCAGTCAGTGGCCTGGCTACACCTTC. Translated, it gives CASSPSQWPGYTF.

The chain joins TRBV7-6 to TRBJ2-1; perhaps TRBD2 as D (6 bases). This CDR3 region has 14 residues. The germline gives CDR1 SGHVS, CDR2 FNYEAQ. V gave up 5 bases and J gave up 0 bases, with 8 bases separating them. This chain's CDR3 is CASSGSGSYNEQFF. In DNA, the CDR3 is TGTGCCAGCAGCGGTAGCGGCTCCTACAATGAGCAGTTCTTC.

This clone was seen only once. The chain links TRBV5-3 to TRBJ1-3; D is undetermined. TRBV5-3 is filed as an ORF, its function uncertain. Trimming took off 2 bases at V and 0 bases at J, with 3 bases between the two ends. The CDR3 consists of 13 residues. This chain's CDR3 is CARSLPSGNTIYF. DNA of the CDR3: TGTGCCAGAAGCTTACCCTCTGGAAACACCATATATTTT.

On this clone itself: The identical CDR3 is also encoded by other nucleotide sequences in the sample. The chain combines TRBV4-1 with TRBJ2-3; D remains unclear. The germline gives CDR1 MGHRA, CDR2 YSYEKL. The CDR3 runs to 13 residues. Trimming left V 4 bases short and J 0 bases short, with 5 bases between. In DNA, the CDR3 is TGCGCCAGCAGCCCCGATAGCACAGATACGCAGTATTTT. Protein sequence: CASSPDSTDTQYF.

Note on this clone: Different DNA sequences within this sample yield the same CDR3. This chain uses TRBV7-9 with TRBJ2-7, with D perhaps matching TRBD2 (5 bases). This CDR3 comprises 13 residues. Germline V gene data show CDR1 as SEHNR and CDR2 as FQNEAQ (reference sequence). The V end was cut by 5 bases, the J end by 2 bases, with 10 bases between. Written as DNA, the CDR3 is TGTGCCAGCAGCCCGCCGGGGACCTACGAGCAGTACTTC. Amino acids: CASSPPGTYEQYF.

The V and J genes are TRBV7-9 and TRBJ2-7, with D perhaps TRBD1 or TRBD2 (5 bases each). Trimming pared 5 bases from V and 7 bases from J, leaving 15 bases between. In germline, CDR1 is SEHNR, CDR2 FQNEAQ (reference sequence). CDR3 length: 13 residues. This chain's CDR3 is CASSGPEGREQYF. DNA for the CDR3: TGTGCCAGCAGCGGACCTGAGGGGCGGGAGCAGTACTTC. Full variable domain (outside the CDR3, taken from reference TRBV7-9 and TRBJ2-7): DTGVSQNPRHKITKRGQNVTFRCDPISEHNRLYWYRQTLGQGPEFLTYFQNEAQLEKSRLLSDRFSAERPKGSFSTLEIQRTEQGDSAMYLCASSGPEGREQYFGPGTRLTVT.

This chain connects TRBV30 to TRBJ1-6, with D perhaps TRBD1 (5 bases). V was shortened by 1 base and J by 7 bases, with 8 bases between the two germline ends. The CDR3 extends over 13 amino acids. Germline values: CDR1 GTSNPN, CDR2 SVGIG (reference sequence). The CDR3, as DNA: TGTGCCTGGAGTGAACAGGTCAATTCACCCCTCCACTTT. It specifies CAWSEQVNSPLHF. Full variable domain (rest looked up from reference TRBV30 and TRBJ1-6): SQTIHQWPATLVQPVGSPLSLECTVEGTSNPNLYWYRQAAGRGLQLLFYSVGIGQISSEVPQNLSASRPQDRQFILSSKKLLLSDSGFYLCAWSEQVNSPLHFGNGTRLTVT.

Comments on this clone: The same CDR3 arises from other DNA sequences in this sample as well. The rearrangement links TRBV5-1 to TRBJ2-7; D not certain. The CDR3 totals 14 residues. The germline V gene has CDR1 SGHRS and CDR2 YFSETQ. V lost 0 bases, J lost 0 bases, and 7 bases lay in between. CDR3 DNA sequence: TGCGCCAGCAGCTTGGTTGGCACCTCCTACGAGCAGTACTTC. It yields the protein CASSLVGTSYEQYF.

J is TRBJ2-1 and V is TRBV10-1, with 13 bases identical to TRBD2. The V gene's germline CDR1 is WNHNN and CDR2 SYGVQD (reference sequence). The CDR3 totals 15 residues. Trimming removed 5 bases from V and 8 bases from J; junction bases left unmatched: 6. The CDR3 bases are TGCGCCAGCAGTCCAACTAGCGGGGGGGCCGATGAGCAGTTCTTC. Translation gives CASSPTSGGADEQFF.

This clone has only a few counts. This chain's CDR3 is CASSKVETDTSYGYTF. In nucleotides, the CDR3 is TGTGCCAGCAGCAAAGTAGAAACCGACACGAGCTATGGCTACACCTTC. The rearrangement links TRBV21-1 to TRBJ1-2; no DNA check was done on the table's D call, TRBD1. TRBV21-1 is a documented pseudogene. This CDR3 is built from 16 residues.

This chain connects TRBV6-1 to TRBJ2-7; D possibly uses TRBD1 or TRBD2 (5 bases each). Germline values: CDR1 MNHNS, CDR2 SASEGT. Trimming shortened V by 7 bases and J by 5 bases, and 15 bases separated the two germline ends. The CDR3 sequence is 13 residues long. This chain's CDR3 is CASIGDGGHEQYF. CDR3 in DNA: TGTGCCAGCATAGGGGACGGTGGCCACGAGCAGTACTTC.

The chain employs TRBV4-1 and TRBJ2-3; D is uncertain. The CDR3 contains 12 residues. V shed 4 bases and J shed 6 bases, with 8 bases lying between them. CDR1 and CDR2 from the germline V gene are MGHRA and YSYEKL. This CDR3 reads CASSLLEDTQYF. The CDR3 DNA is TGCGCCAGCAGCCTCCTAGAGGATACGCAGTATTTT.

V gene TRBV7-2 combines with J gene TRBJ2-3; weak D call: TRBD2 (6 bases). Trimming removed 5 bases from V and 1 base from J, with 19 bases in between. In germline, CDR1 is SGHTA, CDR2 FQGNSA. This CDR3 spans 17 amino acids. The CDR3 DNA reads TGTGCCAGCAGCCTCCATAGACTAGACGCCCGCACAGATACGCAGTATTTT. Residues: CASSLHRLDARTDTQYF.

The chain uses TRBV11-2 and TRBJ2-5; 7 bases fit TRBD2. The CDR3 is 17 amino acids. The germline V gene encodes CDR1 SGHAT and CDR2 FQNNGV. With 2 bases clipped from V and 0 bases from J, the junction kept 9 bases outside the gene matches. The CDR3 coding sequence is TGTGCCAGCAGCTTATCCGGCGGGGGTCTCAACCAAGAGACCCAGTACTTC. Protein product: CASSLSGGGLNQETQYF. Variable domain in full (rest from reference TRBV11-2 and TRBJ2-5): EAGVAQSPRYKIIEKRQSVAFWCNPISGHATLYWYQQILGQGPKLLIQFQNNGVVDDSQLPKDRFSAERLKGVDSTLKIQPAKLEDSAVYLCASSLSGGGLNQETQYFGPGTRLLVL.

A word on this clone: At one end, the junction sequence differs from germline, possibly due to a read error. The chain combines TRBV30 with TRBJ2-5; D is uncertain. From germline, CDR1 is GTSNPN and CDR2 SVGIG (reference sequence). The CDR3 has 11 residues. CDR3 coding DNA: TGTGGCGCCGAGGACCAGGAGACCCAGTACTTC. Translation: CGAEDQETQYF.

This clone appeared a single time. The gene calls are TRBV7-9 and TRBJ2-2; D may be TRBD2 (5 bases). Germline assignment: CDR1 SEHNR and CDR2 FQNEAQ (reference sequence). Trimming removed 4 bases at V and 0 bases at J, with 15 bases between. CDR3 length: 17 residues. The CDR3 nucleotides are TGTGCCAGCAGCTCAGTTCACGGACTCCCGAACACCGGGGAGCTGTTTTTT. Protein product: CASSSVHGLPNTGELFF.

Points on this clone: The same CDR3 also results from other DNA sequences found in this sample. The V gene is TRBV30, the J gene TRBJ1-1; TRBD1 matches at 10 bases. The V segment lost 2 bases and the J segment 4 bases; nucleotides outside the gene matches: 1. The CDR3 runs to 13 residues. Germline lookup yields CDR1 GTSNPN and CDR2 SVGIG (reference sequence). CDR3 sequence reads: CAWSWDRGTEAFF. DNA of the CDR3: TGTGCCTGGAGTTGGGACAGGGGCACTGAAGCTTTCTTT.

This chain uses TRBV29-1 with TRBJ2-1; D may be TRBD1 or TRBD2 (5 bases each). Trimming cost V 2 bases and J 5 bases, with 19 bases left between them. The CDR3 runs 16 residues. Germline assignment: CDR1 SQVTM and CDR2 ANQGSEA. Written as DNA, the CDR3 is TGCAGCGTTGAATCGCCAGGGACCCTTTACAACAATGAGCAGTTCTTC. This encodes CSVESPGTLYNNEQFF.

J is TRBJ2-5 and V is TRBV6-5; 11 bases are shared with TRBD2. The CDR3 length is 15 residues. Germline V gene data show CDR1 as MNHEY and CDR2 as SVGAGI. The junction had 4 bases not matched to a gene; V was cut back by 6 bases and J by 1 base. CDR3 residues: CASRLAGGIQETQYF. CDR3 in DNA: TGTGCCAGCAGGCTAGCGGGGGGCATCCAAGAGACCCAGTACTTC.

In this sample, this clone turned up once. The chain carries TRBV4-1 and TRBJ1-1, with a tentative D call TRBD1 (6 bases). The CDR3 is made up of 15 amino acids. The germline V gene encodes CDR1 MGHRA and CDR2 YSYEKL. V shed 1 base and J shed 5 bases, with 14 bases lying between them. The CDR3 is CASSQAPDSWTEAFF. The CDR3 region has the DNA TGCGCCAGCAGCCAAGCCCCGGACAGTTGGACTGAAGCTTTCTTT.

This sequence joins TRBV27 and TRBJ2-1, with 8 nucleotides matching TRBD2. The trim removed 4 bases at V and 9 bases at J, leaving 8 bases unmatched. Germline V gene sequence: CDR1 MNHEY, CDR2 SMNVEV (reference sequence). The CDR3 is 14 residues long. The CDR3 loop is CASSSPGLVVEQFF. Written as DNA, the CDR3 is TGTGCCAGCAGTTCACCGGGACTAGTTGTTGAGCAGTTCTTC.

As DNA, the CDR3 is TGTGCCAGCAGTGTGGGCCCCCAAGAGACCCAGTACTTC. It codes for CASSVGPQETQYF. This chain links TRBV6-6 with TRBJ2-5; D is unclear. The CDR3 length is 13 residues. Trimming cost V 5 bases and J 1 base, with 8 bases left between them. CDR1 MNHNY and CDR2 SVGAGI come from the germline V gene (reference sequence).

The CDR3 bases are TGTGCCAGCAGCCATCACCCACTCTCGGACAGTTGGGGAGAGGGCGATGAGACCCAGTACTTC. As protein: CASSHHPLSDSWGEGDETQYF. The rearrangement joins TRBV4-2 to TRBJ2-5, with a possible D match to TRBD1 (6 bases). Germline-derived CDR1 and CDR2 are LGHNA and YNFKEQ. The ends were cut back, 3 bases at V and 5 bases at J, with 34 bases in the middle. The CDR3 has 21 residues.

V is TRBV29-1 and J is TRBJ1-2; D is perhaps TRBD1 (6 bases). V lost 4 bases to trimming and J lost 6 bases, with 18 bases between them. The CDR3 covers 14 residues. Germline V gene sequence: CDR1 SQVTM, CDR2 ANQGSEA. The CDR3 loop reads CSVASQGIRNGYTF. The CDR3 nucleotides are TGCAGCGTTGCAAGTCAGGGGATAAGGAATGGCTACACCTTC.